One and the same sample provided the 22 T cell receptor beta chains below, sequenced in a study of T cells in localized non-small cell lung cancer. Some clones are missing from TCRdb's copy, which holds only in-frame ones; the method was immunoSEQ multiplex PCR. The table has fewer than 20,000 clones, roughly nine tenths seen once. The sequences come from peripheral blood, collected before any cancer treatment. These receptors came from a woman aged 35-75 years with stage I lung adenocarcinoma.

The chain has TRBV27 and TRBJ1-5; 7 bases fit TRBD1. The trim removed 10 bases at V and 5 bases at J, leaving 8 bases unmatched. Per the germline V gene, CDR1 is MNHEY and CDR2 is SMNVEV (reference sequence). This CDR3 comprises 13 residues. CDR3 region: CATGGGIDQPQHF. Here the CDR3 DNA reads TGTGCCACCGGAGGGGGCATAGATCAGCCCCAGCATTTT.

The rearrangement uses TRBV29-1 and TRBJ2-3, with 11 bases matching TRBD2. Germline V lookup: CDR1 SQVTM, CDR2 ANQGSEA. The CDR3 covers 14 residues. Germline trimming cut 4 bases from V and 5 bases from J; bases unmatched to any gene: 5. The CDR3 bases are TGCAGCGTTGTAATAGCGGGAGGGATAGATACGCAGTATTTT. Residues: CSVVIAGGIDTQYF.

The V gene is TRBV29-1, the J gene TRBJ2-7; D remains unclear. Per the germline V gene, CDR1 is SQVTM and CDR2 is ANQGSEA. Trimming pared 4 bases from V and 3 bases from J, leaving 10 bases between. CDR3 size: 12 residues. CDR3 sequence reads: CSVVYGNYEQYF. The CDR3 DNA is TGCAGCGTTGTTTATGGGAACTACGAGCAGTACTTC.

In nucleotides, the CDR3 is TGTGCCACCAGCAGAGATCTCGAGAACACTGAAGCTTTCTTT. Its protein product is CATSRDLENTEAFF. This chain links TRBV15 with TRBJ1-1; no reliable D call. V was cut by 0 bases and J by 1 base, with 6 bases left in between. The CDR3 loop spans 14 amino acids. The germline V gene encodes CDR1 LNHNV and CDR2 YYDKDF (reference sequence).

The chain carries TRBV4-3 and TRBJ2-5; D remains unclear. Trimming removed 3 bases at V and 5 bases at J, with 4 bases between. The CDR3 contains 11 residues. Germline CDR1 is LGHNA and CDR2 is YSLEER. CDR3 region: CASSHGETQYF. For the CDR3, the DNA is TGCGCCAGCAGCCACGGGGAGACCCAGTACTTC.

CDR3 region: CASSLEAGGPIGANVLTF. The CDR3, as DNA: TGTGCCAGCAGCCTAGAAGCGGGAGGGCCGATTGGGGCCAACGTCCTGACTTTC. The chain couples TRBV7-2 to TRBJ2-6, with 10 bases fitting TRBD2. This CDR3 has 18 amino acids. V lost 5 bases, J lost 3 bases, and 10 bases stayed unmatched. Germline CDR1 and CDR2: SGHTA and FQGNSA.

This clone has only one observation. This chain's CDR3 is CASSAQGELGEAFF. CDR3 DNA: TGTGCCAGCAGTGCCCAGGGAGAGTTGGGTGAAGCTTTCTTT. This chain connects TRBV2 to TRBJ1-1; perhaps TRBD1 as D (5 bases). CDR3 length: 14 amino acids. Trimming shortened V by 4 bases and J by 7 bases, and 16 bases separated the two germline ends. Germline values: CDR1 SNHLY, CDR2 FYNNEI. The whole variable domain, remainder taken from reference TRBV2 and TRBJ1-1, is EPEVTQTPSHQVTQMGQEVILRCVPISNHLYFYWYRQILGQKVEFLVSFYNNEISEKSEIFDDQFSVERPDGSNFTLKIRSTKLEDSAMYFCASSAQGELGEAFFGQGTRLTVV.

This chain uses TRBV5-6 with TRBJ1-3; D gene ambiguous. Trimming pared 6 bases from V and 3 bases from J, leaving 7 bases between. Germline V gives CDR1 SGHDT, CDR2 YYEEEE. CDR3 size: 12 residues. The CDR3 DNA sequence: TGTGCCAGCACGGCCATTGGAAACACCATATATTTT. Residues: CASTAIGNTIYF.

This chain joins TRBV6-5 and TRBJ1-1; D not resolved. There are 13 residues in the CDR3. Trimming stripped 4 bases from V and 4 bases from J, with 10 bases between. Germline-derived CDR1 and CDR2 are MNHEY and SVGAGI. For the CDR3, the DNA is TGTGCCAGCAGTTCCGATTGGGGCACTGAAGCTTTCTTT. As protein: CASSSDWGTEAFF.

The chain links TRBV5-8 to TRBJ2-7; D is ambiguous. This CDR3 comprises 11 residues. Germline V gene lookup returns CDR1 SGHTS and CDR2 YDEGEE. V was pared by 3 bases and J by 9 bases, with 10 bases between. Here the CDR3 reads CASSYSMGQYF. The DNA for the CDR3 is TGTGCCAGCAGCTACTCGATGGGGCAGTACTTC.

This chain links TRBV6-1 with TRBJ2-2; TRBD2 might be the D (5 bases). Germline V gene sequence: CDR1 MNHNS, CDR2 SASEGT. V lost 3 bases to trimming and J lost 3 bases, with 20 bases between them. This CDR3 spans 18 amino acids. The CDR3 nucleotides are TGTGCCAGCAGTGATGGCAGTTTAGGAGGCGTCGACACCGGGGAGCTGTTTTTT. Translating gives CASSDGSLGGVDTGELFF.

The chain uses TRBV18 and TRBJ2-1; a weak D match, TRBD1 (5 bases). The CDR3 has 16 amino acids. Germline-derived CDR1 and CDR2 are KGHSH and LQKENI. V was trimmed by 3 bases and J by 6 bases, leaving 18 bases between them. The CDR3 sequence: CASSPPAGGTGNEQFF. DNA of the CDR3: TGTGCCAGCTCACCCCCCGCCGGCGGTACAGGCAATGAGCAGTTCTTC.

The genes are TRBV11-2 and TRBJ2-1; 7 bases are shared with TRBD1. With V trimmed by 5 bases and J by 15 bases, 10 bases remained unmatched. The germline CDR1 and CDR2 sequences are SGHAT and FQNNGV. CDR3 length: 12 residues. The CDR3 DNA reads as TGTGCCAGCAGCAGAAACCGGGACAGACCGTTCTTC. It codes for CASSRNRDRPFF.

The J gene is TRBJ2-3, the V gene TRBV5-1, with TRBD1 as a possible D gene (7 bases). CDR3 length equals 15 residues. Trimming cost V 4 bases and J 3 bases, with 15 bases left between them. Germline assignment: CDR1 SGHRS and CDR2 YFSETQ. CDR3 bases: TGCGCCAGCAGCCCATTACAGGGGACTACAGATACGCAGTATTTT. Translating gives CASSPLQGTTDTQYF.

The CDR3 coding sequence is TGTGCCAGTAGTGACCGACAGGGAAACTATGGCTACACCTTC. Its protein product is CASSDRQGNYGYTF. This sequence joins TRBV19 and TRBJ1-2; 7 nucleotides match TRBD1. CDR1 and CDR2 (germline): LNHDA, SQIVND (reference sequence). CDR3 length equals 14 residues. The ends lost 5 bases at V and 2 bases at J; junction bases unmatched: 5.

This clone has a single count. V is TRBV28 and J is TRBJ2-4; 8 bases map to TRBD2. CDR3 length: 14 amino acids. The germline V gene has CDR1 MDHEN and CDR2 SYDVKM. J lost 9 bases, V lost 2 bases, and 6 bases had no gene match. CDR3 in DNA: TGTGCCAGCAGTTTAACAGCGGGAGATGGCATTCAGTACTTC. Its protein is CASSLTAGDGIQYF.

The chain employs TRBV7-9 and TRBJ1-1; 7 bases line up with TRBD1. The CDR3 covers 14 residues. The germline CDR1 and CDR2 sequences are SEHNR and FQNEAQ (reference sequence). With 2 bases clipped from V and 3 bases from J, the junction kept 3 bases outside the gene matches. The CDR3 sequence: CASSLYQGDTEAFF. The CDR3 DNA sequence: TGTGCCAGCAGCTTATATCAGGGGGACACTGAAGCTTTCTTT.

The J gene is TRBJ2-2, the V gene TRBV7-2; either TRBD1 or TRBD2 may fit D (5 bases each). The V and J ends lost 4 bases and 3 bases respectively, with 15 bases between them. Germline assignment: CDR1 SGHTA and CDR2 FQGNSA. CDR3 length: 16 amino acids. CDR3 residues: CASSSYRGVDTGELFF. The CDR3 nucleotides read TGTGCCAGCAGCTCCTACCGGGGCGTCGACACCGGGGAGCTGTTTTTT.

This chain uses TRBV7-9 with TRBJ1-3, with TRBD1 matching 8 bases. CDR1 SEHNR and CDR2 FQNEAQ come from the germline V gene (reference sequence). This CDR3 spans 15 amino acids. Germline trimming cut 6 bases from V and 0 bases from J; bases unmatched to any gene: 4. CDR3 coding DNA: TGTGCCAGCAGGAAAACAGGGGGCTCTGGAAACACCATATATTTT. It translates to CASRKTGGSGNTIYF.

This sequence joins TRBV5-6 and TRBJ1-5; D possibly corresponds to TRBD1 (5 bases). This CDR3 spans 15 amino acids. The germline V gene encodes CDR1 SGHDT and CDR2 YYEEEE. V was pared by 0 bases and J by 5 bases, with 12 bases between. The CDR3 region has the DNA TGTGCCAGCAGCTTGGAGGGCAGGGACGATCAGCCCCAGCATTTT. This codes for CASSLEGRDDQPQHF. Looking up the rest from reference TRBV5-6 and TRBJ1-5 gives the full variable domain: DAGVTQSPTHLIKTRGQQVTLRCSPKSGHDTVSWYQQALGQGPQFIFQYYEEEERQRGNFPDRFSGHQFPNYSSELNVNALLLGDSALYLCASSLEGRDDQPQHFGDGTRLSIL.

The chain recombines TRBV10-3 with TRBJ2-4; D ambiguous. The ends were cut back, 0 bases at V and 12 bases at J, with 9 bases in the middle. The CDR3 covers 12 residues. CDR1 ENHRY and CDR2 SYGVKD come from the germline V gene. The CDR3 nucleotides read TGTGCCATCAGTGAGTCGGACGGAAATCAGTACTTC. Translation: CAISESDGNQYF.

The chain carries TRBV12-1 and TRBJ1-5. TRBV12-1 is classified as a pseudogene. The CDR3 loop spans 12 amino acids. The CDR3 bases are TGTGCCAGCCGGGGACGTGTTTTACCCCAGCATTTT. This gives the protein CASRGRVLPQHF.